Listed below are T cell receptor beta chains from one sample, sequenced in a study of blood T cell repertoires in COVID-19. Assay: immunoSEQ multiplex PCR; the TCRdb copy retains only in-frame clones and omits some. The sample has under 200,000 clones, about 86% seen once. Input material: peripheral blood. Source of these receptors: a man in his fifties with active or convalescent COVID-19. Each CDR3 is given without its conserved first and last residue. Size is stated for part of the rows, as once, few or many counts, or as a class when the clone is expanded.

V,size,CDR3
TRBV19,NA,ASSGKREARTDTQY
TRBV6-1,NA,ASSQDRGYGYT
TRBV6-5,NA,ASSYYPGANNEQF
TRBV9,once,ASSVGDRGEKLF
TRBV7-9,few,ASSLEGLGEQF
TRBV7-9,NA,ASSFGGGPQH
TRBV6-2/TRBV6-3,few,ASSYDLGQKETQY
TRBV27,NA,ASSFLSESGVSTDTQY
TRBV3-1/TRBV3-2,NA,ASSHGWGGVITGELF
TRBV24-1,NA,ATSDSGQSPLNEQF
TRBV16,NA,ASSRLWTGKGNEQF
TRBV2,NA,ASSGRTGFDEKLF
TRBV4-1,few,ASSQTGTPRNQPQH
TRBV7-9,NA,ASSPPRLAVYNEQF
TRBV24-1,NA,ATSLGQGYEQY
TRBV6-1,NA,ASSEGAGVEKLF